Below, 18 T cell receptor beta chains from the same sample are listed, as sequenced in a study of blood T cell repertoires in COVID-19. Profiled with immunoSEQ multiplex PCR; TCRdb holds only in-frame clones, not every one. Seen here are some 90,000 clones, roughly 89% observed once, and the top ten hold approximately 5.5%. Sequencing input: peripheral blood. The receptors come from an elderly woman with active COVID-19.

The chain recombines TRBV7-6 with TRBJ2-1; TRBD2 matches 7 bases. Per germline, CDR1 SGHVS and CDR2 FNYEAQ. Trimming took 4 bases from V and 7 from J; bases not matched to a gene: 7. The CDR3 covers 14 residues. The CDR3 sequence is CASSSGTTVNEQFF. In DNA form, the CDR3 reads TGTGCCAGCAGCTCGGGGACTACAGTGAATGAGCAGTTCTTC.

The genes are TRBV28 and TRBJ2-1, with 11 positions matching TRBD2. CDR3 size: 14 residues. CDR1 and CDR2 (germline): MDHEN, SYDVKM. Trimming took 8 bases from V and 7 from J; bases not matched to a gene: 7. CDR3 in DNA: TGTGCCAGCCGCGTAGCGGGAGGGTGGAATGAGCAGTTCTTC. This gives the protein CASRVAGGWNEQFF. Combining the CDR3 with reference TRBV28 and TRBJ2-1 gives the whole variable domain DVKVTQSSRYLVKRTGEKVFLECVQDMDHENMFWYRQDPGLGLRLIYFSYDVKMKEKGDIPEGYSVSREKKERFSLILESASTNQTSMYLCASRVAGGWNEQFFGPGTRLTVL.

V and J are TRBV6-2 or TRBV6-3 and TRBJ2-7, with D tentatively TRBD2 (5 bases). The V end lost 2 bases, the J end lost 0 bases, and 14 bases lay between the germline ends. Germline assignment: CDR1 MNHEY and CDR2 SVGEGT. The length of the CDR3 is 16 residues. The CDR3 spells CASSYVQSGSSYEQYF. The DNA of the CDR3 is TGTGCCAGCAGTTACGTACAAAGCGGTTCCTCCTACGAGCAGTACTTC.

The V gene is TRBV2, the J gene TRBJ2-1; TRBD2 is a possible D gene (6 bases). The CDR3 is 13 amino acids. Per germline, CDR1 SNHLY and CDR2 FYNNEI. V lost 7 bases and J lost 6, with 13 bases in between. In nucleotides, the CDR3 is TGTGCCAGCATCCGGGAGTCGCTCAATGAGCAGTTCTTC. Protein: CASIRESLNEQFF.

As for this clone: Sequence at one end of the junction differs from germline and may be a read error. This chain connects TRBV7-2 to TRBJ2-5; 10 positions match TRBD2. Germline values: CDR1 SGHTA, CDR2 FQGNSA. This CDR3 spans 14 amino acids. The CDR3 DNA follows: TGTGCCAGCAGCCTAGCGGGAGTGCGGGAGACCCAGTACTTC. This encodes CASSLAGVRETQYF. Filled out from reference TRBV7-2 and TRBJ2-5, the complete variable domain reads GAGVSQSPSNKVTEKGKDVELRCDPISGHTALYWYRQSLGQGLEFLIYFQGNSAPDKSGLPSDRFSAERTGGSVSTLTIQRTQQEDSAVYLCASSLAGVRETQYFGPGTRLLVL.

This rearrangement joins TRBV5-4 to TRBJ2-3, with 12 bases aligning to TRBD2. Trimming at V came to 4 bases and at J to 6 bases, leaving 9 bases not matched to a gene. This CDR3 contains 16 residues. The germline V gene encodes CDR1 SGHNT and CDR2 YYREEE (reference sequence). Here the CDR3 DNA reads TGTGCCAGCAGCGCCCGACTAGCGGGAGAATCGGATACGCAGTATTTT. It translates to CASSARLAGESDTQYF.

The V gene is TRBV29-1, the J gene TRBJ2-3; 7 bases are shared with TRBD2. J was trimmed by 4 bases and V by 4 bases; bases with no gene match: 14. The germline V gene has CDR1 SQVTM and CDR2 ANQGSEA. The CDR3 is made up of 16 amino acids. The CDR3 DNA follows: TGCAGCGTTGCTGTTTTAGGACTAGACATCTCAGATACGCAGTATTTT. Protein: CSVAVLGLDISDTQYF.

The V call is TRBV7-9, the J call TRBJ1-6; 7 bases are a match to TRBD1. This CDR3 has 18 residues. The germline V gene encodes CDR1 SEHNR and CDR2 FQNEAQ (reference sequence). Trimming took 5 bases from V and 0 from J; bases not matched to a gene: 10. DNA of the CDR3: TGTGCCAGCAGCCTAACCACAGGGGCCAACTCCTATAATTCACCCCTCCACTTT. This encodes CASSLTTGANSYNSPLHF. Full variable domain (remainder filled in from reference TRBV7-9 and TRBJ1-6): DTGVSQNPRHKITKRGQNVTFRCDPISEHNRLYWYRQTLGQGPEFLTYFQNEAQLEKSRLLSDRFSAERPKGSFSTLEIQRTEQGDSAMYLCASSLTTGANSYNSPLHFGNGTRLTVT.

The chain couples TRBV3-1 (or the pseudogene TRBV3-2) to TRBJ1-1; perhaps TRBD1 as D (5 bases). The V gene lost 0 bases and the J gene lost 8 bases, with 16 bases spanning the gap. The CDR3 is made up of 15 amino acids. CDR1 is LGHDT and CDR2 is YNNKEL in the germline V gene (reference sequence). The CDR3 loop is CASSQDPRVGAEAFF. The CDR3 DNA follows: TGTGCCAGCAGCCAAGATCCTCGGGTTGGGGCGGAAGCTTTCTTT.

This chain uses TRBV12-2 with TRBJ2-7; the D call TRBD2 from the table was never checked on the DNA. TRBV12-2 is given as a pseudogene. The CDR3 sequence is 15 residues long. CDR3 coding DNA: TGTGCAAGTCGCTTATGGGTCGGGAGCTCCTACGAGCAGTACTTC. This encodes CASRLWVGSSYEQYF.

The rearrangement uses TRBV7-2 and TRBJ2-2, with D possibly TRBD2 on 6 matching bases. The CDR3 consists of 16 residues. Germline CDR1 SGHTA, CDR2 FQGNSA. V shed 4 bases and J shed 3 bases, with 15 bases lying between them. The CDR3 protein is CASSSGGSRYTGELFF. In nucleotides, the CDR3 is TGTGCCAGCAGCTCCGGAGGGAGTCGGTACACCGGGGAGCTGTTTTTT. Variable domain in full (rest from reference TRBV7-2 and TRBJ2-2): GAGVSQSPSNKVTEKGKDVELRCDPISGHTALYWYRQSLGQGLEFLIYFQGNSAPDKSGLPSDRFSAERTGGSVSTLTIQRTQQEDSAVYLCASSSGGSRYTGELFFGEGSRLTVL.

This chain joins TRBV19 and TRBJ2-1; TRBD2 aligns across 11 bases. V shed 3 bases, J shed 4 bases, and the junction held 14 bases outside the gene matches. The CDR3 covers 19 residues. The germline V gene encodes CDR1 LNHDA and CDR2 SQIVND (reference sequence). The CDR3 is CASSMNGLAGSQRYNEQFF. The CDR3 DNA reads TGTGCCAGTAGTATGAATGGACTAGCGGGCTCCCAGAGATACAATGAGCAGTTCTTC.

The chain combines TRBV15 with TRBJ2-3; maybe TRBD1 (6 bases). With 0 bases removed from V and 1 base from J, the gap between germline ends came to 11 bases. Germline V gene lookup returns CDR1 LNHNV and CDR2 YYDKDF (reference sequence). CDR3 length equals 16 residues. CDR3 DNA sequence: TGTGCCACCAGCAGAGATGGGGCAGGGGGCACAGATACGCAGTATTTT. It translates to CATSRDGAGGTDTQYF. Full variable domain (rest looked up from reference TRBV15 and TRBJ2-3): DAMVIQNPRYQVTQFGKPVTLSCSQTLNHNVMYWYQQKSSQAPKLLFHYYDKDFNNEADTPDNFQSRRPNTSFCFLDIRSPGLGDTAMYLCATSRDGAGGTDTQYFGPGTRLTVL.

V and J are TRBV29-1 and TRBJ2-3, with D possibly matching TRBD1 (6 bases). The CDR3 totals 15 residues. CDR1 SQVTM and CDR2 ANQGSEA come from the germline V gene. Trimming stripped 1 base from V and 0 bases from J, with 11 bases between. The CDR3 is CSVEVQGLSTDTQYF. DNA for the CDR3: TGCAGCGTTGAAGTCCAGGGGCTCAGCACAGATACGCAGTATTTT.

This clone was observed once. The chain joins TRBV4-1 to TRBJ2-5; TRBD1 might be the D (6 bases). CDR1 MGHRA and CDR2 YSYEKL come from the germline V gene. Trimming shortened V by 5 bases and J by 4 bases, and 8 bases separated the two germline ends. The CDR3 extends over 12 amino acids. CDR3 in amino acids: CASSSRGETQYF. CDR3 coding DNA: TGCGCCAGCAGCAGCAGGGGAGAGACCCAGTACTTC.

For this clone: The sample carries other DNA sequences with the same CDR3. The CDR3 loop reads CASRGTSGTGELFF. The CDR3 DNA follows: TGTGCCAGCAGGGGGACTAGCGGGACCGGGGAGCTGTTTTTT. The V gene is TRBV6-6, the J gene TRBJ2-2, with TRBD2 matching 12 bases. Germline V CDR1 and CDR2: MNHNY, SVGAGI (reference sequence). This CDR3 is 14 amino acids long. V was pared by 6 bases and J by 5 bases, with 1 base of the junction left unmatched.

This clone has only one observation. This sequence joins TRBV6-6 and TRBJ2-1; TRBD2 matches 9 bases. There are 15 residues in the CDR3. The V gene end was trimmed by 8 bases and the J gene end by 7 bases; junction bases not matched to a gene: 12. Germline CDR1 reads MNHNY; CDR2 reads SVGAGI (reference sequence). As DNA, the CDR3 is TGTGCCAGCCACTTGGGTAGCGGGAGAAGGAATGAGCAGTTCTTC. This gives the protein CASHLGSGRRNEQFF.

The chain employs TRBV4-3 and TRBJ1-1; 9 nucleotides line up with TRBD1. The J segment lost 4 bases and the V segment lost 4 bases, leaving 7 bases of the junction unmatched. The CDR3 spans 15 residues. Germline loops: CDR1 LGHNA, CDR2 YSLEER. The DNA for the CDR3 is TGCGCCAGCAGCCTCAGAACAGGGGGCGTCACTGAAGCTTTCTTT. It is translated as CASSLRTGGVTEAFF.